The rows below give T cell receptor beta chains drawn from one sample of a study of cytomegalovirus exposure and HLA in healthy donors. This table comes from immunoSEQ multiplex PCR, and its TCRdb copy is limited to in-frame clones, with some not included. Among roughly 190,000 clones listed, approximately 90% were seen once. Sample: PBMCs. Source of these receptors: a boy aged 2 to 9 in good health and CMV-seronegative. CDR3s include the opening cysteine and the closing phenylalanine or tryptophan. A D gene is named only where the DNA matches it firmly. Part of the rows lack a size; the others show once, few, many or a class for expanded clones.

D: TRBD1; J: TRBJ2-7; size: NA; V: TRBV29-1; DNA: TGCAGCGTTGGGGACAGGGTGGCCGGGGGGGAGCAGTACTTC; CDR3: CSVGDRVAGGEQYF
D: NA; J: TRBJ2-7; size: NA; V: TRBV9; DNA: TGTGCCAGCAGCGTTGGAGTAGGCAACTACGAGCAGTACTTC; CDR3: CASSVGVGNYEQYF
D: NA; J: TRBJ1-1; size: NA; V: TRBV5-5; DNA: TGTGCCAGCAGCTTGGGACACCAGCCTTTGAACACTGAAGCTTTCTTT; CDR3: CASSLGHQPLNTEAFF
D: TRBD1; J: TRBJ2-7; size: NA; V: TRBV2; DNA: TGTGCCAGCAGTTCCAACCCCGGGACAGCCTACGAGCAGTACTTC; CDR3: CASSSNPGTAYEQYF
D: TRBD2; J: TRBJ2-3; size: NA; V: TRBV28; DNA: TGTGCCAGCAGTTTCTGGGGGGGTAGCACAGATACGCAGTATTTT; CDR3: CASSFWGGSTDTQYF
D: NA; J: TRBJ1-5; size: NA; V: TRBV28; DNA: TGTGCCAGCAGCAACGATTTCGGGGGGGGGACTAATAGCAATCAGCCCCAGCATTTT; CDR3: CASSNDFGGGTNSNQPQHF
D: NA; J: TRBJ1-2; size: NA; V: TRBV7-9; DNA: TGTGCCAGCAGCGGACACGAGATTAACTATGGCTACACCTTC; CDR3: CASSGHEINYGYTF
D: TRBD1; J: TRBJ1-4; size: NA; V: TRBV7-9; DNA: TGTGCCAGCATTGGACAGGATCTTAATGAAAAACTGTTTTTT; CDR3: CASIGQDLNEKLFF
D: TRBD1; J: TRBJ1-4; size: NA; V: TRBV10-2; DNA: TGCGCCAGCAGAGTGGGACAGTTTGCAACTAATGAAAAACTGTTTTTT; CDR3: CASRVGQFATNEKLFF
D: NA; J: TRBJ1-1; size: NA; V: TRBV27; DNA: TGTGCCAGCAGTTGGGGTCAGGGGCTACTTAAGACTGAAGCTTTCTTT; CDR3: CASSWGQGLLKTEAFF
D: NA; J: TRBJ1-3; size: NA; V: TRBV7-2; DNA: TGTGCCAGCAGCCTATCAGGGAACTCTGGAAACACCATATATTTT; CDR3: CASSLSGNSGNTIYF
D: TRBD1; J: TRBJ1-1; size: NA; V: TRBV5-4; DNA: TGTGCCAGCAGCTCGTCATACAGGGGGCGGGATAACACTGAAGCTTTCTTT; CDR3: CASSSSYRGRDNTEAFF
D: TRBD1; J: TRBJ1-2; size: NA; V: TRBV27; DNA: TGTGCCAGCAGTTCGGGACAGGGCTATGGCTACACCTTC; CDR3: CASSSGQGYGYTF
D: TRBD1; J: TRBJ2-3; size: NA; V: TRBV4-2; DNA: TGTGCCAGCAGCCAAGATTTCCGGGACAGATACACAGATACGCAGTATTTT; CDR3: CASSQDFRDRYTDTQYF
D: NA; J: TRBJ1-3; size: NA; V: TRBV15; DNA: TGTGCCACCAGCAGAGATCATCCCCCAGGGCTTGGAAACACCATATATTTT; CDR3: CATSRDHPPGLGNTIYF
D: TRBD1; J: TRBJ2-7; size: few; V: TRBV9; DNA: TGTGCCAGCAGCCCGGAGACAGGGAACTCTCCCGAGCAGTACTTC; CDR3: CASSPETGNSPEQYF
D: NA; J: TRBJ2-5; size: NA; V: TRBV11-2; DNA: TGTGCCAGCAGCTTGGGCAGGAAAGAGACCCAGTACTTC; CDR3: CASSLGRKETQYF
D: TRBD1; J: TRBJ1-5; size: once; V: TRBV30; DNA: TGTGCCTGGAGTGTCGGGACAGGGAATGGTCAGCCCCAGCATTTT; CDR3: CAWSVGTGNGQPQHF
D: NA; J: TRBJ1-4; size: NA; V: TRBV19; DNA: TGTGCCAGTAGTATGGCTCCGGGATCAACTAATGAAAAACTGTTTTTT; CDR3: CASSMAPGSTNEKLFF
D: NA; J: TRBJ1-2; size: NA; V: TRBV5-4; DNA: TGTGCCAGCAGCGCCCGCGGCTATAACTATGGCTACACCTTC; CDR3: CASSARGYNYGYTF
D: NA; J: TRBJ2-1; size: NA; V: TRBV7-8; DNA: TGTGCCAGCAGCTTAGGTTCTTCCCCGGGTATCTATGAGCAGTTCTTC; CDR3: CASSLGSSPGIYEQFF
D: NA; J: TRBJ1-2; size: NA; V: TRBV9; DNA: TGTGCCAGCAGCTCCTTTGTTGGGGGAGGCGATGGCTACACCTTC; CDR3: CASSSFVGGGDGYTF
D: NA; J: TRBJ2-3; size: NA; V: TRBV30; DNA: TGTGCCTGGGAGACCGGCGGGCCTAACACAGATACGCAGTATTTT; CDR3: CAWETGGPNTDTQYF
D: NA; J: TRBJ2-1; size: NA; V: TRBV10-3; DNA: TGTGCCATCAGTGAGTCGATACAGCGGGTTACCTACAATGAGCAGTTCTTC; CDR3: CAISESIQRVTYNEQFF
D: TRBD1; J: TRBJ2-1; size: NA; V: TRBV14; DNA: TGTGCCAGCAGCGACACAGGGGGGAATGAGCAGTTCTTC; CDR3: CASSDTGGNEQFF
D: NA; J: TRBJ1-1; size: NA; V: TRBV28; DNA: TGTGCCAGCAGTGAAACTACAGGGCTCGGGACTGAAGCTTTCTTT; CDR3: CASSETTGLGTEAFF
D: NA; J: TRBJ2-2; size: NA; V: TRBV7-3; DNA: TGTGCCAGCAGCTTAATAGATGACGGGGAGCTGTTTTTT; CDR3: CASSLIDDGELFF
D: NA; J: TRBJ1-4; size: NA; V: TRBV28; DNA: TGTGCCAGCAGACCAGCCGGAGGGGGGGAACTGTTTTTT; CDR3: CASRPAGGGELFF
D: TRBD1; J: TRBJ1-2; size: NA; V: TRBV2; DNA: TGTGCCAGCAGAAGACAGGGGGGCTATGGCTACACCTTC; CDR3: CASRRQGGYGYTF
D: NA; J: TRBJ2-7; size: NA; V: TRBV6-1; DNA: TGTGCCAGCAGTGATCGAACCAGGGGGGCCGACATTAGATACTTC; CDR3: CASSDRTRGADIRYF
D: TRBD2; J: TRBJ2-4; size: NA; V: TRBV7-3; DNA: TGTGCCAGCAGCTCCGGGGGGGGAAACATTCAGTACTTC; CDR3: CASSSGGGNIQYF
D: NA; J: TRBJ1-1; size: NA; V: TRBV5-1; DNA: TGCGCCAGCAGTATACAGACGATGATGAACACTGAAGCTTTCTTT; CDR3: CASSIQTMMNTEAFF
D: NA; J: TRBJ2-7; size: NA; V: TRBV5-1; DNA: TGCGCCAGCAGCTTGGCCGGAGGGTACTACGAGCAGTACTTC; CDR3: CASSLAGGYYEQYF
D: TRBD1; J: TRBJ1-5; size: NA; V: TRBV6-5; DNA: TGTGCCAGCAGTTATTCCGGGACAGGGACGCATCAGCCCCAGCATTTT; CDR3: CASSYSGTGTHQPQHF
D: NA; J: TRBJ2-7; size: NA; V: TRBV29-1; DNA: TGCAGCGTTGAAGATCGAGTCTACGAGCAGTACTTC; CDR3: CSVEDRVYEQYF
D: TRBD1; J: TRBJ1-2; size: NA; V: TRBV4-2; DNA: TGTGCCAGCAGCCAAGAGAATACAGGGGGCTATGGCTACACCTTC; CDR3: CASSQENTGGYGYTF
D: NA; J: TRBJ2-6; size: NA; V: TRBV7-8; DNA: TGTGCCAGCAGCTGGAGAAGAAGGGACACTGGGGCCAACGTCCTGACTTTC; CDR3: CASSWRRRDTGANVLTF
D: NA; J: TRBJ2-3; size: NA; V: TRBV27; DNA: TGTGCCAGCAGTTATTTTAGGGGGACAGATACGCAGTATTTT; CDR3: CASSYFRGTDTQYF
D: NA; J: TRBJ2-1; size: NA; V: TRBV11-2; DNA: TGTGCCAGCAGCTTAGGGCGGACTCAGTTCTTC; CDR3: CASSLGRTQFF
D: TRBD1; J: TRBJ1-2; size: NA; V: TRBV5-1; DNA: TGCGCCAGCAGCTTGGAGACAGGGGCCTATGGCTACACCTTC; CDR3: CASSLETGAYGYTF
D: TRBD1; J: TRBJ2-7; size: few; V: TRBV5-6; DNA: TGTGCCAGCAGCTCCATGGACAGGGCCCCCTACGAGCAGTACTTC; CDR3: CASSSMDRAPYEQYF
D: NA; J: TRBJ2-7; size: NA; V: TRBV2; DNA: TGTGCCAGCACTCCGCGGCCAGCCTACGAGCAGTACTTC; CDR3: CASTPRPAYEQYF
D: NA; J: TRBJ2-3; size: NA; V: TRBV27; DNA: TGTGCCAGCAGTCTAAACAGGGTATCTAGCACAGATACGCAGTATTTT; CDR3: CASSLNRVSSTDTQYF
D: TRBD1; J: TRBJ2-7; size: NA; V: TRBV27; DNA: TGTGCCAGCAGGGGGACAGCCTATCCCTACGAGCAGTACTTC; CDR3: CASRGTAYPYEQYF
D: TRBD2; J: TRBJ2-7; size: NA; V: TRBV13; DNA: TGTGCCAGCAGCGCCGGACTAGCGGGAACATACGAGCAGTACTTC; CDR3: CASSAGLAGTYEQYF
D: NA; J: TRBJ2-7; size: NA; V: TRBV6-6; DNA: TGTGCCAGCAGTTACTCCAGGGGCGAGCAGTACTTC; CDR3: CASSYSRGEQYF
D: NA; J: TRBJ2-1; size: NA; V: TRBV27; DNA: TGTGCCAGCAGTTTCGATGGTCAGTACAATGAGCAGTTCTTC; CDR3: CASSFDGQYNEQFF
D: TRBD2; J: TRBJ2-3; size: once; V: TRBV5-1; DNA: TGCGCCAGCTCGCGAGCGGGGGAGCTCACAGATACGCAGTATTTT; CDR3: CASSRAGELTDTQYF
D: NA; J: TRBJ2-4; size: NA; V: TRBV18; DNA: TGTGCCAGCTCACGGACCGGGTTCCAGGGAATCCAAAACATTCAGTACTTC; CDR3: CASSRTGFQGIQNIQYF
D: TRBD2; J: TRBJ2-2; size: NA; V: TRBV5-1; DNA: TGCGCCAGCAGCTTGGTGGCGGGGGGGCCGACCGGGGAGCTGTTTTTT; CDR3: CASSLVAGGPTGELFF
D: NA; J: TRBJ2-7; size: NA; V: TRBV13; DNA: TGTGCCAGCAGCCCCCCTAAACCGGACAGCCACTACGAGCAGTACTTC; CDR3: CASSPPKPDSHYEQYF
D: NA; J: TRBJ2-7; size: NA; V: TRBV29-1; DNA: TGCAGCGTTGGAGGGCTGGGCGAGCAGTACTTC; CDR3: CSVGGLGEQYF
D: TRBD2; J: TRBJ2-1; size: NA; V: TRBV30; DNA: TGTGCCTGGAGGGGGGGGTTGATCTCCTACAATGAGCAGTTCTTC; CDR3: CAWRGGLISYNEQFF
D: TRBD2; J: TRBJ2-3; size: NA; V: TRBV9; DNA: TGTGCCAGCAGCGCCCGCCCTACCGGGACTAGAGGAGATACGCAGTATTTT; CDR3: CASSARPTGTRGDTQYF